The rows below give T cell receptor beta chains drawn from one sample of a study of blood T cell repertoires in COVID-19. Assay used: immunoSEQ multiplex PCR; TCRdb lists only in-frame clones, some missing. The sample consists of 200,000 to 250,000 clones, 90% of them appearing once. The sequenced material came from peripheral blood. Source of these receptors: a man aged 25-45 years with COVID-19, enrolled during active disease. Each CDR3 is given with its conserved first and last residue. The D gene is left open where the match is weak. Part of the rows lack a size; the others show once, few, many or a class for expanded clones.

TRBV28	TRBJ2-3	-	-	TGTGCCAGCAGTTCGTTAGTCTCTAGCACAGATACGCAGTATTTT	CASSSLVSSTDTQYF
TRBV5-1	TRBJ2-5	-	TRBD2	TGCGCCAGCAGCCCGAGGGCTAGCGGGGGGCTTGGAGAGACCCAGTACTTC	CASSPRASGGLGETQYF
TRBV7-8	TRBJ1-1	-	-	TGTGCCAGCAGCCCAGCGGCGTCGCAGGACACTGAAGCTTTCTTT	CASSPAASQDTEAFF
TRBV10-3	TRBJ2-3	-	TRBD2	TGTGCCATCAAGAGACTAGCGGGATTAATAGATACGCAGTATTTT	CAIKRLAGLIDTQYF
TRBV5-1	TRBJ1-1	-	-	TGCGCCAGCAGCGTGACAGGAAACACTGAAGCTTTCTTT	CASSVTGNTEAFF
TRBV13	TRBJ2-2	-	-	TGTGCCAGCAGCTCCACAAACACCGGGGAGCTGTTTTTT	CASSSTNTGELFF
TRBV28	TRBJ2-1	-	TRBD1	TGTGCCAGCAGCCCAAACAGGGGCTCCTACAATGAGCAGTTCTTC	CASSPNRGSYNEQFF
TRBV5-1	TRBJ2-5	-	TRBD1	TGCGCCAGCAGGGTCCGGGGACAGGTTGAAGAGACCCAGTACTTC	CASRVRGQVEETQYF
TRBV10-3	TRBJ2-3	-	-	TGTGCCATCAGTGAGTTCGTAGTAGCTAGCGTAGGCACAGATACGCAGTATTTT	CAISEFVVASVGTDTQYF
TRBV19	TRBJ1-3	-	TRBD1	TGTGCCAGTAGTACCGGACAGGGCGATGGAAACACCATATATTTT	CASSTGQGDGNTIYF
TRBV5-6	TRBJ1-1	-	-	TGTGCCAGCAGCTTGGACCCCGGGGGAGGGCGGGTGAACACTGAAGCTTTCTTT	CASSLDPGGGRVNTEAFF
TRBV6-5	TRBJ2-7	-	TRBD1	TGTGCCAGCAGTTGGGACAGCAATTTTCGTATCTACGAGCAGTACTTC	CASSWDSNFRIYEQYF
TRBV6-2/TRBV6-3	TRBJ1-4	-	-	TGTGCCAGCAGTGGGGCTCGGGCTAAACAGCTACCAACTAATGAAAAACTGTTTTTT	CASSGARAKQLPTNEKLFF
TRBV14	TRBJ1-1	-	-	TGTGCCAGCAGCCCCTTTGCCGGACTTCCCCCCACGGGGACTGAAGCTTTCTTT	CASSPFAGLPPTGTEAFF
TRBV4-1	TRBJ2-2	-	-	TGCGCCAGCAGCCGTCTAGGAGGGGGGGCATTCACCGGGGAGCTGTTTTTT	CASSRLGGGAFTGELFF
TRBV4-1	TRBJ2-7	-	-	TGCGCCAGCAGCCAAGATCCAGGGTTCTACGAGCAGTACTTC	CASSQDPGFYEQYF
TRBV7-9	TRBJ1-1	-	-	TGTGCCAGCAGCTTAGGAAGGGGCGGCACTGAAGCTTTCTTT	CASSLGRGGTEAFF
TRBV7-2	TRBJ1-1	once	TRBD1	TGTGCCAGCAGTGTGGGGACAGGGCCTTTGAACACTGAAGCTTTCTTT	CASSVGTGPLNTEAFF
TRBV12-3/TRBV12-4	TRBJ1-5	few	-	TGTGCCAGCAGTTTCCCGTATCAGCCCCAGCATTTT	CASSFPYQPQHF
TRBV7-2	TRBJ1-5	once	-	TGTGCCAGCAGCTTATGGCACGCAACAGGGCTGAATCAGCCCCAGCATTTT	CASSLWHATGLNQPQHF
TRBV27	TRBJ2-3	-	TRBD2	TGTGCCAGCAGTTTCCCGGCTAGCGGGAGGGCGGGTACGCAGTATTTT	CASSFPASGRAGTQYF
TRBV19	TRBJ2-1	once	-	TGTGCCAGTAGTATAAACGGGGGGCCGATGAAGCAGTTCTTC	CASSINGGPMKQFF
TRBV28	TRBJ1-5	few	-	TGTGCCAGCAGGCCGAGAGGGTATAGCAATCAGCCCCAGCATTTT	CASRPRGYSNQPQHF
TRBV5-4	TRBJ2-1	-	TRBD1	TGTGCCAGCAGCCCAAAGGACAGGTCGGTCGAGCAGTTCTTC	CASSPKDRSVEQFF
TRBV7-2	TRBJ1-4	-	-	TGTGCCAGCAGCTTCTACCCCTCCCCCCAACTGTTTTTT	CASSFYPSPQLFF
TRBV3-1/TRBV3-2	TRBJ1-1	-	-	TGTGCCAGCAGCCAACTGCAGGGAAATTCTGAAGCTTTCTTT	CASSQLQGNSEAFF
TRBV14	TRBJ2-2	once	-	TGTGCCAGCAGCCAAACGGCGGGGTCGAACACCGGGGAGCTGTTTTTT	CASSQTAGSNTGELFF
TRBV19	TRBJ1-2	-	-	TGTGCCAGTACGGGAGAGGCCTCGTATATTCCCCACTATGGCTACACCTTC	CASTGEASYIPHYGYTF
TRBV18	TRBJ1-2	-	-	TGTGCCAGCTCACCGGACATGGACAGCTATGGCTACACCTTC	CASSPDMDSYGYTF
TRBV7-9	TRBJ2-1	once	TRBD2	TGTGCCAGCAGCACCCGAACGACTAGCGTTCTGTACAATGAGCAGTTCTTC	CASSTRTTSVLYNEQFF
TRBV10-3	TRBJ1-4	-	-	TGTGCCATCAGTGAGTCTCGCCAGGGTCGGGAAAAACTGTTTTTT	CAISESRQGREKLFF
TRBV18	TRBJ1-6	-	-	TGTGCCAGCTCACCGACTCCTGTGAATTCACCCCTCCACTTT	CASSPTPVNSPLHF
TRBV9	TRBJ2-1	-	TRBD2	TGTGCCAGCAGCGTAGGGACTAGCGGGAGCAATGAGCAGTTCTTC	CASSVGTSGSNEQFF
TRBV5-1	TRBJ1-2	-	TRBD1	TGCGCCAGCAGCCCGGACAGGGGTGTCTTCGGCTACACCTTC	CASSPDRGVFGYTF
TRBV5-4	TRBJ1-2	-	-	TGTGCCAGCAGCTTGGATCGGGTTCACACCTTC	CASSLDRVHTF
TRBV27	TRBJ1-1	-	-	TGTGCCAGCAGTTTAGTTGACAAGAACACTGAAGCTTTCTTT	CASSLVDKNTEAFF
TRBV4-2	TRBJ2-7	-	-	TGTGCCAGCAGCCAAGATTTACAGGGGAGGGAGCAGTACTTC	CASSQDLQGREQYF
TRBV4-1	TRBJ1-2	-	-	TGCGCCAGCAGCCAAGAAGTGAGCTTACCGTCTAACTATGGCTACACCTTC	CASSQEVSLPSNYGYTF
TRBV12-3/TRBV12-4	TRBJ1-2	-	-	TGTGCCAGCAGTTTCGGGTACGGCTACACCTTC	CASSFGYGYTF
TRBV24-1	TRBJ2-1	-	TRBD1	TGTGCCACCAGTGATCCCGGACAGGCAACAGCAGGCTCCTACAATGAGCAGTTCTTC	CATSDPGQATAGSYNEQFF
TRBV5-1	TRBJ2-3	-	TRBD2	TGCGCCAGCAGCTCCATCACTAGCGGGGGAGATACGCAGTATTTT	CASSSITSGGDTQYF
TRBV4-2	TRBJ2-7	-	-	TGTGCCAGCAGCCAATACCGTAGCTCCTACGAGCAGTACTTC	CASSQYRSSYEQYF
TRBV7-9	TRBJ2-6	-	-	TGTGCCAGCAGCTGGAGCTCTGGGGCCAACGTCCTGACTTTC	CASSWSSGANVLTF
TRBV6-2/TRBV6-3	TRBJ1-3	-	-	TGTGCCAGCAGTCTCCGGCCTCCTAGCTCTGGAAACACCATATATTTT	CASSLRPPSSGNTIYF
TRBV3-1/TRBV3-2	TRBJ1-2	-	-	TGTGCCAGCAGCCAAGTGGGGCGCTATGGCTACACCTTC	CASSQVGRYGYTF
TRBV6-6	TRBJ1-5	once	TRBD1	TGTGCCAGCAGTCAGGGGGGGGGATTTAGCAATCAGCCCCAGCATTTT	CASSQGGGFSNQPQHF
TRBV5-4	TRBJ2-4	-	TRBD1	TGTGCCAGCAGCAAGGACAGGGGGCATCGGTACTTC	CASSKDRGHRYF
TRBV11-2	TRBJ2-1	-	TRBD2	TGTGCCAGCAGCATAAGCGGGAGGGCTGTCTATGAGCAGTTCTTC	CASSISGRAVYEQFF
TRBV20-1	TRBJ1-5	-	TRBD1	TGCAGTTCAGGGGGTCGGGCGCCCCAGCATTTT	CSSGGRAPQHF
TRBV18	TRBJ2-1	-	TRBD2	TGTGCCAGCTCACTTAGGACTAGCGATGAGCAGTTCTTC	CASSLRTSDEQFF
TRBV7-9	TRBJ2-2	-	TRBD2	TGTGCCAGCAGCCCCGGACTAGCGGGAGCCGGGGAGCTGTTTTTT	CASSPGLAGAGELFF
TRBV6-2/TRBV6-3	TRBJ2-1	few	-	TGTGCCAGCAGTTACGGTTTGCATGGATCGGGTGATGAGCAGTTCTTC	CASSYGLHGSGDEQFF
TRBV7-8	TRBJ1-6	-	TRBD1	TGTGCCAGCAGCCGGTCCGGGACAGGGGGTAATTCACCCCTCCACTTT	CASSRSGTGGNSPLHF
TRBV9	TRBJ2-3	once	-	TGTGCCAGCAGCACACCGAACCCCACAGATACGCAGTATTTT	CASSTPNPTDTQYF
TRBV29-1	TRBJ2-7	once	-	TGCAGCGCCGAGGGTGTCGCCACAATATTGCACGAGCAGTACTTC	CSAEGVATILHEQYF
TRBV19	TRBJ2-1	-	TRBD1	TGTGCCAGTAGTTTGGACAGGGGAGAGCTTAATGAGCAGTTCTTC	CASSLDRGELNEQFF
TRBV28	TRBJ2-3	-	-	TGTGCCAGCAGCAGATTTACCCGCCAGGGCACAGATACGCAGTATTTT	CASSRFTRQGTDTQYF